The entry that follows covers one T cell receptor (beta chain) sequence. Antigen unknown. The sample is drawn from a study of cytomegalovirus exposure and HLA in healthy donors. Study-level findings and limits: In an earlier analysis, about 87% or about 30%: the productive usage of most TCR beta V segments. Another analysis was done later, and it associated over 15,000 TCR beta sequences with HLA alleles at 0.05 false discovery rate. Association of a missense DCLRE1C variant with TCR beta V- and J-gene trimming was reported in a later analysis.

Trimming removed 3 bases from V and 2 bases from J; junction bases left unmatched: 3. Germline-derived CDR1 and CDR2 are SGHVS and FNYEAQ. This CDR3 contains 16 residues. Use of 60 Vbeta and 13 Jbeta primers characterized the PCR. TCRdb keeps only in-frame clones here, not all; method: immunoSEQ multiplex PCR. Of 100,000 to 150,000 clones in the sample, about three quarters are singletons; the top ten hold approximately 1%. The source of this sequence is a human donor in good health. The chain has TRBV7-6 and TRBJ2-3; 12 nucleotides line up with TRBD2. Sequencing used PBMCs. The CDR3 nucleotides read TGTGCCAGCAGCTTTCGGACTAGCGGGGACACAGATACGCAGTATTTT. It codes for CASSFRTSGDTDTQYF.